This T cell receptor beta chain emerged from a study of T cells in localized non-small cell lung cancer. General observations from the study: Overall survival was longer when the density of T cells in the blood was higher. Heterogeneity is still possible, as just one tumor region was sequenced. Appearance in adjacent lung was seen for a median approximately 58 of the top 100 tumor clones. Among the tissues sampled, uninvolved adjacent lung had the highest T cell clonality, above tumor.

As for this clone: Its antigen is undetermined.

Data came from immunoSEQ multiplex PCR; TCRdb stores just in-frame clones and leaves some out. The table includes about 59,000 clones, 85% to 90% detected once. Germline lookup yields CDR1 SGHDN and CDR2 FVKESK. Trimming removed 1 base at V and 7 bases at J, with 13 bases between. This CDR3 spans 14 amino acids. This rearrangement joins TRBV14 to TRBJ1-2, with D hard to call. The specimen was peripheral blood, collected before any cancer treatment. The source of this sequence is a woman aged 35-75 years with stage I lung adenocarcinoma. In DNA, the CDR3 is TGTGCCAGCAGCCAAGGACGGATGGAGGGTGGCTACACCTTC. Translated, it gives CASSQGRMEGGYTF.